This T cell receptor (beta chain) was documented in a study of shared clonotypes between healthy human individuals. Overall study results and limits: Incomplete sequencing of sorted subsets was indicated by rarefaction despite large depth. The researchers took only blood, and tissue repertoires probably look different. A reduction in generation probabilities was seen for non-shared clonotypes relative to those shared by all four donors.

Sequenced by immunoSEQ multiplex PCR; TCRdb stores in-frame clones only, minus some. The data hold over a million clones, with 65% to 80% observed a single time. Comment on this clone: As yet, its antigen is unknown.

The CDR3 consists of 14 residues. V was clipped by 6 bases and J by 0 bases, with 10 bases between them. Germline V gene data show CDR1 as MNHEY and CDR2 as SVGAGI. Naive CD4+ cells were CD45RA-selected; the remaining cells were memory. The receptor's source is a man aged 18 to 30 in good health. The chain employs TRBV6-5 and TRBJ2-3; D is possibly TRBD1 (6 bases). The sequenced sample was memory CD4+ T cells sorted from blood. As to subset: CD45RA-negative fraction. CDR3 residues: CASRGQFSTDTQYF. The CDR3 DNA reads TGTGCCAGCAGAGGACAGTTTAGCACAGATACGCAGTATTTT.